This TCR beta chain emerged from a study of blood T cell repertoires in COVID-19. About the study: Sites across the United States, Italy and Spain contributed samples from acute and convalescent COVID-19.

Original analysis: Reference gene primer amplification gave estimated nucleated cell counts. TCRdb's table, derived via immunoSEQ multiplex PCR, lists solely in-frame clones and lacks some. V, J and clone size are taken as reported in that table, and D and trimming were inferred from the DNA itself. This sample has about 50,000 clones, with nearly 85% found just once. The germline V gene encodes CDR1 MNHEY and CDR2 SMNVEV (reference sequence). Germline trimming cut 6 bases from V and 6 bases from J; bases unmatched to any gene: 7. The CDR3 is 15 amino acids. The rearrangement uses TRBV27 and TRBJ1-5; 11 bases match TRBD1. The sequence was obtained from a man aged 40-49 years with acute or convalescent COVID-19. Material: peripheral blood. CDR3: CASSGQGALGQPQHF. The CDR3 nucleotides read TGTGCCAGCAGCGGACAGGGGGCTTTAGGTCAGCCCCAGCATTTT.